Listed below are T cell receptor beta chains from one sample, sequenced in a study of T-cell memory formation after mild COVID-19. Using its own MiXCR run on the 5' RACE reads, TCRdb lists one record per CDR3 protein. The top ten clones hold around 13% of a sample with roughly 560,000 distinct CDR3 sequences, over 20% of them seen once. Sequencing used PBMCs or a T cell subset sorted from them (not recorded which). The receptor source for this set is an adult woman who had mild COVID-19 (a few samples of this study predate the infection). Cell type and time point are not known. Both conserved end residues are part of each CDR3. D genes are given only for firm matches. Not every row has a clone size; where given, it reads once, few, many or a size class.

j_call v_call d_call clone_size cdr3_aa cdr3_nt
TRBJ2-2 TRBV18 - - CASSPPEGLNTGELFF TGTGCCAGCTCACCACCGGAAGGGCTCAACACCGGGGAGCTGTTTTTT
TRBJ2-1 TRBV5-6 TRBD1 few CASSEGTARNEQFF TGTGCCAGCAGCGAGGGGACAGCCCGAAATGAGCAGTTCTTC
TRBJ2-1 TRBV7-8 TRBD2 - CASSFEGAGLLRNEQFF TGTGCCAGCAGCTTCGAGGGAGCGGGACTGCTGAGAAATGAGCAGTTCTTC
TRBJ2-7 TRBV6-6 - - CASSNLVYEQYF TGTGCCAGCAGCAATCTAGTCTACGAGCAGTACTTC
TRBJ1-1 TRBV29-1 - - CSVSSGLNTEAFF TGCAGCGTATCTTCAGGGTTGAACACTGAAGCTTTCTTT
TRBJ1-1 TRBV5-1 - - CASSASSGGRTEAFF TGCGCCAGCAGCGCATCGTCGGGGGGTCGCACTGAAGCTTTCTTT
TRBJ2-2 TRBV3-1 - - CASSLYLAVTGELFF TGTGCCAGCAGCCTGTATTTAGCGGTGACCGGGGAGCTGTTTTTT
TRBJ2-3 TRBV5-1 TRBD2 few CASSLGRPTDTQYF TGCGCCAGCAGCCTCGGGAGGCCCACAGATACGCAGTATTTT
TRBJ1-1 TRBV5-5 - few CASSPQLLNTEAFF TGTGCCAGCAGCCCACAACTACTGAACACTGAAGCTTTCTTT
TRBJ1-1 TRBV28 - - CASSSDGRLNTEAFF TGTGCCAGCAGTTCCGACGGACGGTTGAACACTGAAGCTTTCTTT
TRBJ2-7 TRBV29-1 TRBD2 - CSVVTGEGPYEQYF TGCAGCGTTGTTACTGGGGAGGGTCCCTACGAGCAGTACTTC
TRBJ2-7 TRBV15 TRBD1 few CATSRDRQGQRHYEQYF TGTGCCACCAGCAGAGATCGTCAGGGACAGCGTCACTACGAGCAGTACTTC
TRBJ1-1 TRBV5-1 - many CASSSMDTEAFF TGCGCCAGCAGCTCGATGGACACTGAAGCTTTCTTT
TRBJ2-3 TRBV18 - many CASSPSDLNTDTQYF TGTGCCAGCTCACCATCGGACTTGAACACAGATACGCAGTATTTT
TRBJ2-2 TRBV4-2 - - CASSQAQGVGPTGELFF TGTGCCAGCAGCCAGGCGCAGGGCGTCGGTCCCACCGGGGAGCTGTTTTTT
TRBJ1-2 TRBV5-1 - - CASSLAWLNRGYTF TGCGCCAGCAGCTTGGCCTGGCTGAATCGGGGCTACACCTTC
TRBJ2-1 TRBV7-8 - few CASSFTGRYSYNEQFF TGTGCCAGCAGTTTTACGGGCAGGTACTCCTACAATGAGCAGTTCTTC
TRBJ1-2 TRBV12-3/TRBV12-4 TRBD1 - CASTNRTGVLFYGYTF TGTGCCAGCACCAACCGCACAGGGGTCCTCTTCTATGGCTACACCTTC
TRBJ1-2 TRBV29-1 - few CSVAYLSRVNYGYTF TGCAGCGTTGCGTACCTCAGCCGGGTTAACTATGGCTACACCTTC
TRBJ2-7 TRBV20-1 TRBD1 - CRGARGRYEQYF TGCAGAGGGGCCAGGGGGCGTTACGAGCAGTACTTC
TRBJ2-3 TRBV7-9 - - CASRGTKSGARQDTQYF TGTGCCAGCAGAGGCACGAAGTCAGGCGCCAGGCAAGATACGCAGTATTTT
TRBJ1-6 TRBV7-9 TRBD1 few CASSFIGTGVNSPLHF TGTGCCAGCAGCTTTATCGGGACAGGGGTTAATTCACCCCTCCACTTT
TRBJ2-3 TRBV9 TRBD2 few CASSPGTSGRDTQYF TGTGCCAGCAGCCCCGGGACTAGCGGGAGAGATACGCAGTATTTT
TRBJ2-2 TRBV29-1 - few CSVDQGNTGELFF TGCAGCGTTGACCAGGGGAACACCGGGGAGCTGTTTTTT
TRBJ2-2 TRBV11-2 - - CASSGTMNTGELFF TGTGCCAGCAGCGGGACAATGAACACCGGGGAGCTGTTTTTT
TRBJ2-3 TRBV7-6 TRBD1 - CASSPRTGRLGDTQYF TGTGCCAGCAGCCCCCGGACAGGGCGGTTAGGAGATACGCAGTATTTT
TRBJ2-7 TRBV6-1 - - CASSLQGIFYEQYF TGTGCCAGCAGTTTGCAGGGAATATTCTACGAGCAGTACTTC
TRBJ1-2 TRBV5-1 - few CASSLTGKSRGGYTF TGCGCCAGCAGCTTGACAGGGAAATCTCGGGGGGGCTACACCTTC
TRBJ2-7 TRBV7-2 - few CASSPLQAGSYEQYF TGTGCCAGCAGCCCCCTCCAGGCGGGGTCCTACGAGCAGTACTTC
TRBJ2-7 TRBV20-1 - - CSARGDSSRYEQYF TGCAGTGCTAGAGGGGATTCTAGCCGCTACGAGCAGTACTTC
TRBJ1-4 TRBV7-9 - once CASSTRTVNEKLFF TGTGCCAGCAGTACCCGGACAGTTAATGAAAAACTGTTTTTT
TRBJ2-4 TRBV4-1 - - CASSQVPKGKGNIQYF TGCGCCAGCAGCCAAGTACCGAAGGGAAAGGGAAACATTCAGTACTTC
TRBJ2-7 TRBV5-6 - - CASSLVQGSSYEQYF TGTGCCAGCAGCTTGGTTCAGGGAAGCTCCTACGAGCAGTACTTC
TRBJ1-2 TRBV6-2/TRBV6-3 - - CASRKTAGGYTF TGTGCCAGCAGGAAGACAGCTGGGGGCTACACCTTC
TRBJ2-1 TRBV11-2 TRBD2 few CASSLGRLAGGAYNEQFF TGTGCCAGCAGCTTAGGTAGGTTAGCGGGAGGCGCCTACAATGAGCAGTTCTTC
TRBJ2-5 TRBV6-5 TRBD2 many CASSYQGGRARETQYF TGTGCCAGCAGTTACCAGGGCGGGAGGGCCCGTGAGACCCAGTACTTC
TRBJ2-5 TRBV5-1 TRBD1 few CASSLEGAMETQYF TGCGCCAGCAGCTTGGAGGGGGCCATGGAGACCCAGTACTTC
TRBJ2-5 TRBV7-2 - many CASSKYQETQYF TGTGCCAGCAGCAAGTACCAAGAGACCCAGTACTTC
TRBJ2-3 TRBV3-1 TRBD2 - CASSQLARTSGGPSTDTQYF TGTGCCAGCAGCCAACTCGCCCGGACTAGCGGGGGACCTAGCACAGATACGCAGTATTTT
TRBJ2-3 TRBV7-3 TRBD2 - CASSPGGLAGRGTDTQYF TGTGCCAGCAGCCCGGGGGGCTTAGCGGGGCGCGGCACAGATACGCAGTATTTT
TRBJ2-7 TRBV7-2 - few CASSPRGGPDHEQYF TGTGCCAGCAGCCCCAGGGGGGGCCCTGACCACGAGCAGTACTTC
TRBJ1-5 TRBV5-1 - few CASSLVVGVEGDQPQHF TGCGCCAGCAGCTTGGTTGTCGGGGTGGAAGGGGATCAGCCCCAGCATTTT
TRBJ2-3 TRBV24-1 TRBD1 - CATSDLQPDRGAVESASTDTQYF TGTGCCACCAGTGATTTGCAGCCCGACAGGGGGGCTGTTGAGTCGGCTAGCACAGATACGCAGTATTTT
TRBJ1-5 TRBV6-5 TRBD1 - CASSPGQGYNQPQHF TGTGCCAGCAGTCCGGGACAGGGTTACAATCAGCCCCAGCATTTT
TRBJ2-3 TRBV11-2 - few CASSGRQLDTQYF TGTGCCAGCAGCGGGCGGCAGCTAGATACGCAGTATTTT
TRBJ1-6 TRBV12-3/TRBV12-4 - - CASSLQLYNSPLHF TGTGCCAGCAGCCTACAGCTCTATAATTCACCCCTCCACTTT
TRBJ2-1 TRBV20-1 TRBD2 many CSATPGLVEGPEAYNEQFF TGCAGTGCTACCCCGGGACTAGTTGAGGGGCCTGAGGCCTACAATGAGCAGTTCTTC
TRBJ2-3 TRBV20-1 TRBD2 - CSARGQIAGPDTQYF TGCAGTGCTAGGGGGCAGATAGCGGGCCCCGATACGCAGTATTTT
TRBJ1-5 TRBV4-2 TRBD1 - CASSQEWHDRGNQPQHF TGTGCCAGCAGCCAAGAGTGGCACGACAGGGGCAATCAGCCCCAGCATTTT
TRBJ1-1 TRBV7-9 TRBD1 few CASSSGTGGAGTEAFF TGTGCCAGCAGCTCCGGGACAGGGGGCGCGGGCACTGAAGCTTTCTTT
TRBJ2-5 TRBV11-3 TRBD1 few CASSLDPAGTGFETQYF TGTGCCAGCAGCTTAGATCCAGCCGGGACAGGGTTCGAGACCCAGTACTTC
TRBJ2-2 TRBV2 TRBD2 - CASSEASGSFGELFF TGTGCCAGCAGTGAGGCTAGCGGGAGTTTCGGGGAGCTGTTTTTT
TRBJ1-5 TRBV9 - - CASSPDTVNQPQHF TGTGCCAGCAGCCCGGACACCGTCAATCAGCCCCAGCATTTT
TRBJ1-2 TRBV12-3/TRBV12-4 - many CASSLGVDYGYTF TGTGCCAGCAGCTTAGGGGTTGACTATGGCTACACCTTC
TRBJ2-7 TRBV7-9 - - CASSLMAYEQYF TGTGCCAGCAGCCTCATGGCCTACGAGCAGTACTTC